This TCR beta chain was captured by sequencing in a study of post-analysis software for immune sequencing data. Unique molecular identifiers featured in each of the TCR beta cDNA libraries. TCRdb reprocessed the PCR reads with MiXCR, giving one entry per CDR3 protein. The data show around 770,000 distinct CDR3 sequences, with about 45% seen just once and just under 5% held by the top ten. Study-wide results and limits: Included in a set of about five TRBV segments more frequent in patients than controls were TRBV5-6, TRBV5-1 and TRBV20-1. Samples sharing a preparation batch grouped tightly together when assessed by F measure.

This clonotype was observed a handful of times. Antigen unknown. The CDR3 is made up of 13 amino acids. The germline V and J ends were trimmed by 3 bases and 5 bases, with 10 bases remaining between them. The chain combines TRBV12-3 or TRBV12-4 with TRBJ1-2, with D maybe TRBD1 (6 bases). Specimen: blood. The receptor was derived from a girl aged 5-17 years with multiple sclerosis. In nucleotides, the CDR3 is TGTGCCAGCAGTTTCGGGGGGCGATATGGCTACACCTTC. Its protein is CASSFGGRYGYTF.